This entry features one TCR beta chain sequence. Its antigen is as yet unknown. This sample was included in a study of siplizumab effects on memory and regulatory T cells. The V gene lost 8 bases and the J gene lost 1 base, with 19 bases spanning the gap. The CDR3 contains 15 residues. Germline values: CDR1 SQVTM, CDR2 ANQGSEA. Here immunoSEQ multiplex PCR was the method, and the copy in TCRdb shows in-frame clones only, minus some. The table has about 10,000 clones, around 40% seen once. The cells of the mixed lymphocyte reaction underwent a roughly 6-day coculture at 37°C. The chain recombines TRBV29-1 with TRBJ2-3; weak D call: TRBD2 (5 bases). Source material: CFSE-low (dividing) CD4+ T cells sorted from an allogeneic mixed lymphocyte reaction. The origin of this receptor is a human donor in good health; the cells came from an allogeneic mixed lymphocyte reaction. Here the CDR3 DNA reads TGCAGCATACTAATCCGGAGGCGAGGCACAGATACGCAGTATTTT. Translation gives CSILIRRRGTDTQYF.